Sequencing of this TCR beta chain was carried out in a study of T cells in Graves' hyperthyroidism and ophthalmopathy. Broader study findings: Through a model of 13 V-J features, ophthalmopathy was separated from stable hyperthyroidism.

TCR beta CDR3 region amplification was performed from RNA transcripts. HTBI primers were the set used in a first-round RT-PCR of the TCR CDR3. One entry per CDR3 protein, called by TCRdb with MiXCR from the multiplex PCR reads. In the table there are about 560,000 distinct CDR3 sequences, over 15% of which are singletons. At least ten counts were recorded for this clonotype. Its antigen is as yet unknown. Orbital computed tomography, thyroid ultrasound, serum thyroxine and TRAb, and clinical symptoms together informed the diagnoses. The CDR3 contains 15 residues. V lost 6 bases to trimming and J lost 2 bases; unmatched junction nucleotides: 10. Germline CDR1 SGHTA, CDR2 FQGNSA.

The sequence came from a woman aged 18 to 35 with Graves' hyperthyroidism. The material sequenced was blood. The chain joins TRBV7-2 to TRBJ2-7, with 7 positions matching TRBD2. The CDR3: CASRETAAGAYEQYF. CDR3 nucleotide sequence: TGTGCCAGCAGAGAGACGGCGGCGGGGGCCTACGAGCAGTACTTC.